A selection of T cell receptor beta chains follows, all from one sample in a study of T-cell reconstitution after alpha-beta-depleted transplantation in children. TCRdb analysed the PCR reads with MiXCR anew, one entry per CDR3 protein. The sample has 440,000 or so distinct CDR3 sequences; roughly 44% are singletons. Sample: PBMCs, taken before TCRalphabeta/CD19-depleted stem cell transplant. These receptors were collected from a girl aged 2-10 years with aplastic anemia, due to receive a stem cell transplant. Both conserved end residues are part of each CDR3. A D gene is named only where the DNA matches it firmly. Size is omitted from some rows. Given values are once, few, many or a class for expanded clones.

clone_size | j_call | d_call | v_call | cdr3_nt | cdr3_aa
few | TRBJ1-4 | . | TRBV7-9 | TGTGCCGGAAGAGGGGAGGAAAAACTGTTTTTT | CAGRGEEKLFF
. | TRBJ1-4 | . | TRBV7-2 | TGTGCCAGCAGCTTAGCCGGCCAGGCGAGCGAAAAACTGTTTTTT | CASSLAGQASEKLFF
. | TRBJ2-1 | TRBD2 | TRBV18 | TGTGCCAGCTCACCGGCGGGACTAGCGGGAAGCAATGAGCAGTTCTTC | CASSPAGLAGSNEQFF
. | TRBJ1-1 | TRBD1 | TRBV7-2 | TGTGCCAGCAGCCCGGGACAGGGGGCCGCTGAAGCTTTCTTT | CASSPGQGAAEAFF
. | TRBJ2-2 | TRBD2 | TRBV3-1 | TGTGCCAGCAGCCAAGGAGGGACTAATAACGGGGAGCTGTTTTTT | CASSQGGTNNGELFF
. | TRBJ2-1 | TRBD2 | TRBV5-1 | TGCGCCAGCGGACCGGGACTAGCCTATGAGCAGTTCTTC | CASGPGLAYEQFF
few | TRBJ2-3 | . | TRBV6-4 | TGTGCCAGCAGTGATACAGGGATAGGTGATACGCAGTATTTT | CASSDTGIGDTQYF
. | TRBJ2-1 | . | TRBV7-2 | TGTGCTTCGGAAAGGGGGGCGGGTAATGAGCAGTTCTTC | CASERGAGNEQFF
. | TRBJ2-7 | TRBD1 | TRBV7-3 | TGTGCCAGCAGCTTACAGGGACAGCCGTACTTC | CASSLQGQPYF
. | TRBJ2-3 | . | TRBV20-1 | TGCAGTGCTAGAGGGTCCCGCCGCCGGGGGGCCCCCGCAGATACGCAGTATTTT | CSARGSRRRGAPADTQYF
. | TRBJ2-7 | TRBD1 | TRBV20-1 | TGCAGTGTAAACAGGGGGCTATCCTACGAGCAGTACTTC | CSVNRGLSYEQYF
many | TRBJ2-5 | . | TRBV7-2 | TGTGCCAGCAGCCGAGAGGTGGAGACCCAGTACTTC | CASSREVETQYF
few | TRBJ2-3 | . | TRBV27 | TGTGCCAGCAGTCTCCTTGGACAATCAGATACGCAGTATTTT | CASSLLGQSDTQYF
. | TRBJ1-1 | TRBD1 | TRBV27 | TGTGCCAGACAGAGACAGGGGAGCACTGAAGCTTTCTTT | CARQRQGSTEAFF
. | TRBJ2-3 | TRBD2 | TRBV10-3 | TGTGCCATCAAGGGGACTAGCGGCCTTGGAAATACGCAGTATTTT | CAIKGTSGLGNTQYF
few | TRBJ1-2 | . | TRBV23-1 | TGCGCCAGCGGAAACAGGGATAACTATGGCTACACCTTC | CASGNRDNYGYTF
. | TRBJ2-3 | . | TRBV25-1 | TGTGCCAGCAGTGAATCCTGGGACGGAGATACGCAGTATTTT | CASSESWDGDTQYF
. | TRBJ1-4 | . | TRBV7-9 | TGTGCCAGCAGCTATGCTGGGGCGGATGAAAAACTGTTTTTT | CASSYAGADEKLFF
few | TRBJ2-1 | . | TRBV12-3/TRBV12-4 | TGTGCCAGCAGGGGATGGGGTTTGGATGAGCAGTTCTTC | CASRGWGLDEQFF
. | TRBJ2-7 | TRBD2 | TRBV20-1 | TGCAGTGCTAGAGATCCACTAGCGGGAGCCTTCGAGCAGTACTTC | CSARDPLAGAFEQYF
. | TRBJ2-1 | TRBD2 | TRBV7-2 | TGTGCCAGCAGCGCCGGACTAGCGGGGGGAACTGAGCAGTTCTTC | CASSAGLAGGTEQFF
few | TRBJ1-2 | . | TRBV30 | TGTGCCTGGAGTCTGGCGGGGTTCGGCTATGGCTACACCTTC | CAWSLAGFGYGYTF
. | TRBJ1-2 | . | TRBV20-1 | TGCAGTGCTAGATCGACGAACCACTATGGCTACACCTTC | CSARSTNHYGYTF
many | TRBJ2-2 | TRBD1 | TRBV29-1 | TGCAGCGCGGGACAGGGGATCGCCGGGGAGCTGTTTTTT | CSAGQGIAGELFF
. | TRBJ2-4 | . | TRBV5-1 | TGCGCCAGCAGCTTCGGAGTGGCTGACATTCAGTACTTC | CASSFGVADIQYF
. | TRBJ2-5 | TRBD2 | TRBV11-2 | TGTGCCAGCAGGCACACTAGCGTTGGCGAGACCCAGTACTTC | CASRHTSVGETQYF
. | TRBJ1-1 | TRBD1 | TRBV7-9 | TGTGCCAGCAGCCGGACAGGAACGAACACTGAAGCTTTCTTT | CASSRTGTNTEAFF
many | TRBJ2-1 | . | TRBV20-1 | TGCAGTGCTAGAGGTCGGAGCGGGCGGTACAATGAGCAGTTCTTC | CSARGRSGRYNEQFF
few | TRBJ1-1 | TRBD1 | TRBV28 | TGTGCCAGCAGTTCCGTCGGGACAGCACGAGCAGCTTTCTTT | CASSSVGTARAAFF
. | TRBJ2-7 | . | TRBV10-3 | TGTGCCATCGCCCTTGCAGGGGACTACGAGCAGTACTTC | CAIALAGDYEQYF